This passage covers 27 T cell receptor beta chains from one sample sequenced in a study of shared clonotypes between healthy human individuals. TCRdb keeps only in-frame clones here, not all; method: immunoSEQ multiplex PCR. The sample lists about 79,000 clones; about 64% were seen once. Sequenced material: memory CD8+ T cells sorted from blood. Subset in this sample: CD45RO+ cells pooled with CCR7-negative TemRA cells. The receptors come from a man under 40 in good health.

The genes are TRBV4-3 and TRBJ2-2; no reliable D call. Trimming stripped 1 base from V and 5 bases from J, with 11 bases between. Germline assignment: CDR1 LGHNA and CDR2 YSLEER. CDR3 length equals 15 residues. The CDR3 spells CASSQARQGTGELFF. The CDR3 DNA reads as TGCGCCAGCAGCCAAGCAAGGCAAGGAACCGGGGAGCTGTTTTTT.

This clone was recorded many times. J is TRBJ2-1 and V is TRBV4-1; 12 nucleotides match TRBD2. The germline V gene encodes CDR1 MGHRA and CDR2 YSYEKL. The CDR3 consists of 15 residues. With V trimmed by 6 bases and J by 6 bases, 6 bases remained unmatched. The CDR3: CASSLTSGSGNEQFF. As DNA, the CDR3 is TGCGCCAGCAGTTTGACTAGCGGGAGTGGCAATGAGCAGTTCTTC.

This clone was picked up a small number of times. V gene TRBV7-9 combines with J gene TRBJ1-2, with D unclear. From germline, CDR1 is SEHNR and CDR2 FQNEAQ (reference sequence). The V gene lost 6 bases and the J gene lost 6 bases, with 11 bases spanning the gap. CDR3 length: 12 residues. The DNA of the CDR3 is TGTGCCAGCAGTCAGGACGAGCATGGCTACACCTTC. It translates to CASSQDEHGYTF.

The chain joins TRBV23-1 to TRBJ1-1; D is undetermined. TRBV23-1 carries the ORF label, with uncertain function. Trimming shortened V by 0 bases and J by 4 bases, and 6 bases separated the two germline ends. This CDR3 comprises 13 residues. The CDR3 protein is CASSQSRATEAFF. The CDR3 DNA reads TGCGCCAGCAGTCAATCTAGAGCCACTGAAGCTTTCTTT.

In this sample, this clone turned up once. The rearrangement joins TRBV5-1 to TRBJ2-5; D may match TRBD1 or TRBD2 (5 bases each). Germline lookup yields CDR1 SGHRS and CDR2 YFSETQ. The CDR3 sequence is 15 residues long. V was shortened by 3 bases and J by 5 bases, with 17 bases between the two germline ends. In nucleotides, the CDR3 is TGCGCCAGCAGCTCCGGGACGGATATCAGGGAGACCCAGTACTTC. Translation: CASSSGTDIRETQYF.

This clone was seen just once. This rearrangement joins TRBV18 to TRBJ2-7; 7 nucleotides agree with TRBD1. This CDR3 has 16 residues. V was clipped by 2 bases and J by 4 bases; unmatched bases: 11. Looked up from germline, CDR1 is KGHSH and CDR2 is LQKENI. CDR3 DNA: TGTGCCAGCTCACCAAAAGAAGGCCAGGGGGTTTACGAGCAGTACTTC. It codes for CASSPKEGQGVYEQYF.

The chain combines TRBV28 with TRBJ2-4, with TRBD2 identical over 9 bases. This CDR3 is 14 amino acids long. Germline loops: CDR1 MDHEN, CDR2 SYDVKM. V trimming: 11 bases; J trimming: 3 bases; junction bases outside the gene matches: 8. CDR3 region: CAGIAGVGKNIQYF. The CDR3 nucleotides are TGTGCCGGAATAGCGGGAGTGGGCAAAAACATTCAGTACTTC.

This clone has just one count. The CDR3 is CASTPPGANNEQFF. CDR3 DNA sequence: TGTGCCAGCACTCCACCCGGGGCCAACAATGAGCAGTTCTTC. The rearrangement uses TRBV7-9 and TRBJ2-1; D may correspond to TRBD1 or TRBD2 (5 bases each). Germline V lookup: CDR1 SEHNR, CDR2 FQNEAQ (reference sequence). V was cut by 7 bases and J by 5 bases, with 15 bases left in between. This CDR3 contains 14 residues.

V usage is TRBV27 and J usage is TRBJ1-2; the match to TRBD1 covers 10 bases. The junction had 4 bases not matched to a gene; V was cut back by 1 base and J by 5 bases. The CDR3 runs 15 residues. CDR1 is MNHEY, CDR2 SMNVEV, per germline (reference sequence). The CDR3 region is CASSLFGTGAYGYTF. The CDR3 DNA reads as TGTGCCAGCAGTTTATTCGGGACAGGGGCATATGGCTACACCTTC.

The V call is TRBV27, the J call TRBJ1-1; the D gene is possibly TRBD1 (5 bases). V lost 4 bases and J 4 bases, leaving 10 bases between the germline ends. This CDR3 region has 13 residues. The V gene's germline CDR1 is MNHEY and CDR2 SMNVEV (reference sequence). The CDR3, as DNA: TGTGCCAGCAGTTGGGGGACGAGCACTGAAGCTTTCTTT. This codes for CASSWGTSTEAFF.

This chain links TRBV7-6 with TRBJ2-7, with TRBD1 matching 10 bases. V was pared by 5 bases and J by 2 bases, with 3 bases of the junction left unmatched. The CDR3 has 14 residues. Germline CDR1 and CDR2: SGHVS and FNYEAQ. CDR3 nucleotides: TGTGCCAGCAGCGAGGGACAGGGGACCTACGAGCAGTACTTC. Residues: CASSEGQGTYEQYF.

This chain joins TRBV2 and TRBJ2-7; D gene ambiguous. The CDR3 consists of 12 residues. The germline V and J ends were trimmed by 2 bases and 6 bases, with 8 bases remaining between them. Germline assignment: CDR1 SNHLY and CDR2 FYNNEI. CDR3 DNA sequence: TGTGCCAGCAGTGAAAGTCTCGGCGAGCAGTACTTC. It yields the protein CASSESLGEQYF.

The chain joins TRBV5-1 to TRBJ2-7, with 8 bases fitting TRBD1. The junction had 9 bases not matched to a gene; V was cut back by 0 bases and J by 1 base. Germline V gene data show CDR1 as SGHRS and CDR2 as YFSETQ. The CDR3 contains 17 residues. The CDR3 region has the DNA TGCGCCAGCAGCTTGGGGGACAGGATTAGTCCATCCTACGAGCAGTACTTC. Translation: CASSLGDRISPSYEQYF.

The genes are TRBV27 and TRBJ2-2; 7 nucleotides line up with TRBD1. Unmatched junction bases numbered 9, after V lost 5 bases and J lost 3 bases. Germline-derived CDR1 and CDR2 are MNHEY and SMNVEV (reference sequence). The CDR3 contains 16 residues. The CDR3 loop is CASSLGQVPYTGELFF. In DNA form, the CDR3 reads TGTGCCAGCAGTCTCGGACAGGTTCCCTACACCGGGGAGCTGTTTTTT.

The V call is TRBV6-1, the J call TRBJ2-2; D unclear. This CDR3 contains 15 residues. The germline CDR1 and CDR2 sequences are MNHNS and SASEGT. V was pared by 0 bases and J by 3 bases, with 8 bases between. CDR3 coding DNA: TGTGCCAGCAGTGAAGCGTTAACTTACACCGGGGAGCTGTTTTTT. Amino acid sequence: CASSEALTYTGELFF.

J is TRBJ2-7 and V is TRBV19; D could derive from TRBD1 or TRBD2 (6 bases each). The CDR3 extends over 14 amino acids. Germline values: CDR1 LNHDA, CDR2 SQIVND (reference sequence). Trimming took 3 bases from V and 5 from J, leaving 14 bases between them. CDR3 sequence (DNA): TGTGCCAGTAGTATCTGGGGGGCGCAAAACGAGCAGTACTTC. It is translated as CASSIWGAQNEQYF.

The table lists this clone with a count of one. The chain carries TRBV18 and TRBJ2-3; D unresolved. The germline V and J ends were trimmed by 0 bases and 0 bases, with 1 base remaining between them. The CDR3 loop spans 13 amino acids. From germline, CDR1 is KGHSH and CDR2 LQKENI. Written as DNA, the CDR3 is TGTGCCAGCTCACCACCGAGCACAGATACGCAGTATTTT. Translated, it gives CASSPPSTDTQYF.

This clone came up a few times. J is TRBJ2-1 and V is TRBV6-4; D may be TRBD1 (8 bases). The germline V gene has CDR1 MRHNA and CDR2 SNTAGT. The V and J ends lost 5 bases and 6 bases respectively, with 17 bases between them. This CDR3 region has 15 residues. The chain's CDR3 is CASSLGQGGGNEQFF. The CDR3 DNA reads as TGTGCCAGCAGTCTTGGACAGGGAGGGGGCAATGAGCAGTTCTTC.

The chain has TRBV29-1 and TRBJ2-1; D may be TRBD2 (5 bases). Germline V gene sequence: CDR1 SQVTM, CDR2 ANQGSEA. The CDR3 length is 14 residues. V lost 3 bases, J lost 6 bases, and 15 bases lay in between. Here the CDR3 reads CSVDGLRTGNEQFF. CDR3 nucleotide sequence: TGCAGCGTTGACGGACTCAGGACCGGCAATGAGCAGTTCTTC.

CDR3 coding DNA: TGTGCCAGCAGTCCACAGAGCTCTGGGGCCAACGTCCTGACTTTC. Translated: CASSPQSSGANVLTF. The chain recombines TRBV6-1 with TRBJ2-6; no reliable D call. Germline V lookup: CDR1 MNHNS, CDR2 SASEGT. Between the trimmed V and J ends, which lost 5 bases and 0 bases, there was a span of 8 bases. The CDR3 runs 15 residues.

The chain combines TRBV11-2 with TRBJ2-5, with D possibly being TRBD1 or TRBD2 (5 bases each). Looked up from germline, CDR1 is SGHAT and CDR2 is FQNNGV. This CDR3 is built from 15 residues. V lost 5 bases to trimming and J lost 4 bases, with 17 bases between them. For the CDR3, the DNA is TGTGCCAGCAGCGCAGGTATAGGGGCGGGAGAGACCCAGTACTTC. It yields the protein CASSAGIGAGETQYF.

Many counts were recorded for this clone. This chain connects TRBV9 to TRBJ2-1; D possibly corresponds to TRBD2 (7 bases). V was cut by 0 bases and J by 8 bases, with 12 bases left in between. Looked up from germline, CDR1 is SGDLS and CDR2 is YYNGEE. This CDR3 contains 14 residues. CDR3 sequence (DNA): TGTGCCAGCAGCGTAGAAGGGGGGGCACATGAGCAGTTCTTC. It is translated as CASSVEGGAHEQFF.

The gene calls are TRBV6-1 and TRBJ1-4; 8 bases align to TRBD1. Germline V gives CDR1 MNHNS, CDR2 SASEGT. V lost 4 bases to trimming and J lost 7 bases; unmatched junction nucleotides: 5. The length of the CDR3 is 14 residues. The CDR3 region has the DNA TGTGCCAGCAGTGTGGGGACAGGTGGTGAAAAACTGTTTTTT. Residues: CASSVGTGGEKLFF.

The chain joins TRBV7-9 to TRBJ2-4; D not certain. Germline values: CDR1 SEHNR, CDR2 FQNEAQ (reference sequence). The CDR3 covers 14 residues. Trimming pared 5 bases from V and 0 bases from J, leaving 8 bases between. The CDR3 is CASSRPLAKNIQYF. CDR3 in DNA: TGTGCCAGCAGCCGTCCCCTAGCCAAAAACATTCAGTACTTC.

The chain couples TRBV7-6 to TRBJ2-7; 7 bases line up with TRBD1. With 1 base clipped from V and 1 base from J, the junction kept 10 bases outside the gene matches. The CDR3 loop spans 17 amino acids. Germline V gene data show CDR1 as SGHVS and CDR2 as FNYEAQ. The CDR3, as DNA: TGTGCCAGCAGCTTAGGTCCTACCGGGACAGCTTCCTACGAGCAGTACTTC. The encoded protein is CASSLGPTGTASYEQYF.

V usage is TRBV28 and J usage is TRBJ1-1; perhaps TRBD1 as D (5 bases). V was cut by 6 bases and J by 2 bases, with 16 bases left in between. CDR3 length: 15 amino acids. Per the germline V gene, CDR1 is MDHEN and CDR2 is SYDVKM. CDR3 protein: CASRTLRGGNTEAFF. The CDR3 coding sequence is TGTGCCAGCAGGACGCTACGGGGCGGCAACACTGAAGCTTTCTTT.

This clone came up a few times. The rearrangement joins TRBV9 to TRBJ2-2, with TRBD1 matching over 8 bases. CDR3 length: 16 amino acids. Germline CDR1 and CDR2: SGDLS and YYNGEE. Losses at the gene ends were 3 bases for V and 1 base for J; bases not matched to a gene: 5. This CDR3 reads CASSGGDRKNTGELFF. The CDR3 nucleotides read TGTGCCAGCAGCGGAGGGGACAGGAAGAACACCGGGGAGCTGTTTTTT.